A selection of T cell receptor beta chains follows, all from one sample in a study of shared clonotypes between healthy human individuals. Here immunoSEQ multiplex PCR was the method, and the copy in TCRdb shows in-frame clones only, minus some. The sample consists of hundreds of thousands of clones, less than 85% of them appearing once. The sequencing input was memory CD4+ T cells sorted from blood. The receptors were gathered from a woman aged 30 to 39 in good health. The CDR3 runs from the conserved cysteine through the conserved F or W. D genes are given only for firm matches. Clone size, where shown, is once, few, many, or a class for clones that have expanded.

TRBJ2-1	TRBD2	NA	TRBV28	CASSLVLAGASWVDNEQFF	TGTGCCAGCAGTTTAGTTCTAGCGGGAGCCTCATGGGTGGACAATGAGCAGTTCTTC
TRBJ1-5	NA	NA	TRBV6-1	CASKTSPQPQHF	TGTGCCAGCAAAACTAGCCCTCAGCCCCAGCATTTT
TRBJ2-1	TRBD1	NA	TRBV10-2	CASSPDRQVKEGQFF	TGCGCCAGCAGTCCGGACAGGCAGGTAAAAGAGGGTCAGTTCTTC
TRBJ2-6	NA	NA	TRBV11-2	CASSLTRWAGNSGANVLTF	TGTGCCAGCAGCTTGACAAGATGGGCCGGAAACTCTGGGGCCAACGTCCTGACTTTC
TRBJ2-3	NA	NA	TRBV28	CASSSPGFAGDTQYF	TGTGCCAGCAGTTCGCCAGGCTTCGCGGGGGATACGCAGTATTTT
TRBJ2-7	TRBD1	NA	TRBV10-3	CAISESDREYEQYF	TGTGCCATCAGTGAGTCAGACAGGGAATACGAGCAGTACTTC
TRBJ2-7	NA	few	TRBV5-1	CASSLALLRSEQYF	TGCGCCAGCAGCTTGGCGCTACTACGTAGCGAGCAGTACTTC
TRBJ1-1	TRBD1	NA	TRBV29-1	CSVVRDRDYTEAFF	TGCAGCGTTGTTAGGGACAGGGACTACACTGAAGCTTTCTTT
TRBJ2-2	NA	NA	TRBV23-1	CASSQTGELFF	TGCGCCAGCAGTCAGACCGGGGAGCTGTTTTTT
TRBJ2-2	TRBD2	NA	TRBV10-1	CASSEGLAGGPGELFF	TGCGCCAGCAGTGAGGGACTAGCGGGAGGGCCCGGGGAGCTGTTTTTT
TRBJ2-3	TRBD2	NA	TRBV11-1	CASSLSTSGMTTQYF	TGTGCCAGCAGCTTATCGACTAGCGGGATGACTACGCAGTATTTT
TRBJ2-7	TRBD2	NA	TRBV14	CASSQGGRGLVRHEQYF	TGTGCCAGCAGCCAAGGCGGGCGGGGACTAGTGCGACACGAGCAGTACTTC